Listed below are T cell receptor beta chains from one sample, sequenced in a study of T-cell memory formation after mild COVID-19. In TCRdb, the 5' RACE reads were re-called with MiXCR into one record per CDR3 protein. The sample carries 120,000 or so distinct CDR3 sequences, around 15% recorded once. The sample was PBMCs or a T cell subset sorted from them (not recorded which). The receptors originated from a man aged 18 to 35 who had mild COVID-19 (a few samples of this study predate the infection). Cell type and time point are not known. Both conserved end residues are part of each CDR3.

v_call	j_call	cdr3_aa
TRBV4-3	TRBJ2-3	CASSQERRTSGFTDTQYF
TRBV6-2/TRBV6-3	TRBJ1-2	CASSYGQLYGYTF
TRBV7-2	TRBJ1-2	CASSTDSYGYTF
TRBV7-2	TRBJ2-5	CASSRPAGGQETQYF
TRBV27	TRBJ2-3	CASSLVSGGLDTQYF
TRBV5-1	TRBJ2-1	CASSANPSGGAAEQFF
TRBV18	TRBJ2-7	CASSQSSYEQYF
TRBV12-3/TRBV12-4	TRBJ2-2	CASRPPVTGELFF
TRBV11-2	TRBJ2-5	CASSLGNTETQYF
TRBV20-1	TRBJ2-3	CSATGPTGSTDTQYF
TRBV18	TRBJ2-7	CASSPGTDYEQYF
TRBV7-2	TRBJ2-7	CASSLGRDYEQYF
TRBV5-6	TRBJ1-2	CASRWTEGGYTF
TRBV6-5	TRBJ1-2	CASSPTSRGEHYGYTF
TRBV6-5	TRBJ2-2	CASSYRLAGGTGELFF
TRBV12-3/TRBV12-4	TRBJ1-5	CASRPDRGVDQPQHF
TRBV7-6	TRBJ2-3	CASSLWGSASTDTQYF
TRBV27	TRBJ1-3	CASSLGGGGGNTIYF
TRBV5-1	TRBJ1-1	CASSLVGGETEAFF
TRBV18	TRBJ1-1	CASSPPMNTEAFF
TRBV3-1	TRBJ2-7	CASSQEGLPGQGYF
TRBV14	TRBJ1-4	CASQRGEDEKLFF
TRBV19	TRBJ2-5	CASGPQGVETQYF
TRBV21-1	TRBJ2-3	CASSKPLGREQRQYF
TRBV6-5	TRBJ2-2	CASSYSPSGTGPNTGELFF
TRBV2	TRBJ1-5	CASSTQGTARRAQHF
TRBV27	TRBJ2-4	CASSREGQSQNIQYF
TRBV4-3	TRBJ1-4	CASSPQGGTNEKLFF
TRBV4-1	TRBJ2-7	CASSQRQGGPYEQYF
TRBV4-2	TRBJ1-4	CASSLQGAATNEKLFF
TRBV7-8	TRBJ2-7	CASSLSKGAYEQYF
TRBV10-2	TRBJ2-5	CASSESGSGGSQTQYF
TRBV6-6	TRBJ2-3	CASSPLAASTDTQYF
TRBV28	TRBJ2-7	CASRVGTGLYEQYF
TRBV7-9	TRBJ2-5	CASSLGRDSSGETQYF
TRBV12-3/TRBV12-4	TRBJ1-2	CASRSEGRGYTF
TRBV4-2	TRBJ2-5	CASSQDWAGGLSKTQYF
TRBV20-1	TRBJ2-5	CSAPKVQETQYF
TRBV20-1	TRBJ2-3	CSVGGYTDTQYF
TRBV20-1	TRBJ1-1	CSARETVTTEAFF
TRBV20-1	TRBJ2-7	CSAPRSGAGDEQYF
TRBV12-3/TRBV12-4	TRBJ2-5	CASSTGPKHRETQYF
TRBV9	TRBJ1-1	CASSIGPGGWDTEAFF
TRBV29-1	TRBJ1-1	CSVGTETQNTEAFF
TRBV4-3	TRBJ2-2	CASSPQTGAGELFF
TRBV20-1	TRBJ2-3	CSARGGGAGYTQYF
TRBV12-3/TRBV12-4	TRBJ2-2	CASSPTGTGGTGELFF
TRBV24-1	TRBJ1-1	CATSASEGGAFF
TRBV7-2	TRBJ2-5	CASSLLAGGSGETQYF
TRBV25-1	TRBJ2-6	CASALTGANVLTF
TRBV11-2	TRBJ1-2	CASGGRTGAFGYTF
TRBV4-3	TRBJ1-6	CASSQEIGSPLHF
TRBV7-2	TRBJ2-3	CASSQRTSGGTDTQYF
TRBV7-2	TRBJ2-3	CASSGNRGASTDTQYF